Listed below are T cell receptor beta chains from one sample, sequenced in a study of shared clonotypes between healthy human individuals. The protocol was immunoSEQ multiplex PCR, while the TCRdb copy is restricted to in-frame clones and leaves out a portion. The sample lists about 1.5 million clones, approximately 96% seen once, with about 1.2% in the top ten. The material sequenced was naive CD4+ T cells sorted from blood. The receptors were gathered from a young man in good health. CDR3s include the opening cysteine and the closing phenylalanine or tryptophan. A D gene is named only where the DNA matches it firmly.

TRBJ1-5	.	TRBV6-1	CASSEARNQPQHF
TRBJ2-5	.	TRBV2	CASKAAPETQYF
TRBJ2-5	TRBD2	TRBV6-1	CASSEERSSGRSETQYF
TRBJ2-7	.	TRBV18	CASSPGSPYEQYF
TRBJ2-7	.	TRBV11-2	CASSRRGGQANYEQYF
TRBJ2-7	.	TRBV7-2	CASSLEDSRDQNF
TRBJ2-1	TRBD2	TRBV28	CASTSQGRLAGGPFYNEQFF
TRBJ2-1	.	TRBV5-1	CASSLGGRASYNEQFF
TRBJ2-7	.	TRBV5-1	CASSLALRSDEQYF
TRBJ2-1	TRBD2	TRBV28	CASSFSPGAPVRLAGGNRRQFF
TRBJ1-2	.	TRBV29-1	CSVAEGNYGYTF
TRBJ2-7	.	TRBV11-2	CASSSPRDSPFYEQYF
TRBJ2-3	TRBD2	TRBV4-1	CATTPPVLAGGIDTQYF
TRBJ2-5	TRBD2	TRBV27	CASSYSGNGGETQYF
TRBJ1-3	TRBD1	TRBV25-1	CASLGTAGNTIYF
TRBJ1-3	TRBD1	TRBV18	CASSSRQGSSGNTIYF
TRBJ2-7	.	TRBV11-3	CASSLSYTWENPDEYEQYF
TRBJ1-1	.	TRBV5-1	CASSRATENTEAFF
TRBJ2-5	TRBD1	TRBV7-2	CASSRKSGTGSETQYF
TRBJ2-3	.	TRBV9	CASSPHQRDTQYF
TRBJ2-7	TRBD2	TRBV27	CASSSSGRVPDEQYF
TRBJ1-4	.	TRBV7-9	CASSLGRSNEKLFF
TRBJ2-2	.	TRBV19	CASSPRTVNTGELFF
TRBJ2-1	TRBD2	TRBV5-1	CASSLALAGKNNEQFF
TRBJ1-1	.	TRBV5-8	CASRNRRAEAFF
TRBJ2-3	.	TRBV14	CASSPSNLPTDTQYF
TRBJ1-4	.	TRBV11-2	CASSSRKANEKLFF